This record concerns one T cell receptor (beta chain) sequence. The antigen remains unidentified. A read error may account for a junction end that differs from germline. Other nucleotide sequences from this sample produce the same CDR3. Treatment here: around 19 received Ad26.COV2.S at low or high dose, single or two shots; roughly five received placebo; per-sample allocation not given. Sampling took place 63 days after the first vaccine or placebo injection. Spike of the Wuhan-strain SARS-CoV-2 was expressed by an Ad26 vector, which formed the vaccine. The method was immunoSEQ multiplex PCR; TCRdb's version includes in-frame clones alone and lacks a portion of them. Among approximately 250,000 clones listed, approximately 90% were seen once. The data originate from a study of Ad26.COV2.S vaccination and SARS-CoV-2 variants. This CDR3 is built from 14 residues. The germline gives CDR1 SGHAT, CDR2 FQNNGV.

General study points: Substantial breadth was reportedly displayed by spike-specific CD8+ and CD4+ T cell responses after vaccination. Analyses of TCR breadth and depth may have underestimated total T cell responses.

The rearrangement links TRBV11-2 to TRBJ2-5; D remains ambiguous. Sequencing was performed on peripheral blood, taken in a trial of Ad26.COV2.S vaccine versus placebo. This sequence was found in a person aged 18 to 65 who received the Ad26.COV2.S COVID-19 vaccine or a placebo. CDR3 sequence: CASSLAAAAYPQYF. CDR3 nucleotide sequence: TGCGCCAGCAGCTTAGCCGCGGCCGCATATCCCCAGTACTTC.